Detailed here is one T cell receptor beta chain. What this receptor recognizes is not known. Base qualities are not recorded, but no much larger clone differs from it by a single base. Trimming at the junction amounts to 2 bases on V and 3 bases on J, and the germline ends lie 15 bases apart. CDR1 and CDR2 were assigned from the germline V gene as SGDLS and YYNGEE. The CDR3 starts with the cysteine, ends with the phenylalanine, and has 15 residues. The retained sequence is limited to the CDR3, 45 bases, with the frame set at the first base. The sample belongs to a study of blood T cell repertoires in COVID-19 (TCRdb year 2020). Context from the whole study: The collaborator samples originated in the United States, Italy and Spain and spanned the acute and convalescent phases of COVID-19. The repertoires were released in a freely available public database intended as a resource for research on the immune response to SARS-CoV-2. Samples were obtained from the ongoing ImmuneRACE study (first 160 participants) and from over 1,000 subjects provided by 6 global collaborators. The material from the prospective study consisted of cDNA or gDNA derived from T cells, B-cell-depleted T cells, or PBMCs. Where available, HLA class I and class II types were taken from metadata supplied by the sample provider and were not determined by assay-based typing. A de-identified subject ID, COVID-19 status, age in years and sex were almost always included in the sample metadata. Subjects who had been exposed to COVID-19, were actively infected with it, or had recovered from it provided the deeply sampled blood TCRbeta repertoires that made up the dataset. The study at large found these results: The quantity of clinical and demographic metadata differed by source and by participant and was supplied without curation.

TCRbeta CDR3 regions were amplified from genomic DNA using the immunoSEQ Assay, a bias-controlled multiplex PCR. As for the original processing: The number of nucleated cells in each sample was estimated by amplification of reference gene primers within the assay. To quantify the absolute abundance of each unique TCRbeta CDR3 rearrangement, sequence reads were collapsed and filtered. For each sample, productive Simpson clonality was calculated as the square root of Simpson's diversity index across productive rearrangements. As stored in TCRdb, this immuneACCESS dataset retains in-frame rearrangements with V and J assigned. A fraction of the clones does not appear; measured against another copy, unresolved V genes explain less than half of the discrepancy, and the remainder lacks a known reason. The DNA was the basis for D and trimming; V, J and clone size are from that table. For this sample the table gives approximately 390,000 clones, of which approximately 86% were detected only once. The ten largest account for around 2.1% of the sample.

Participants in the prospective study were enrolled through a virtual design, were aged 18 to 89 years, and lived in 20 to 30 United States geographic areas. To assign participants to cohorts, the prospective study relied on clinical history that participants themselves reported in a screening survey and a study questionnaire. Mobile phlebotomists in the prospective study collected whole blood, serum and a nasopharyngeal or oropharyngeal swab from every participant. Prospective study participants could optionally give additional blood draws and questionnaires over an approximately 2-month period. Blood samples from the prospective study were shipped frozen or at room temperature prior to DNA extraction.

The chain employs TRBV9 and TRBJ2-7; the D region possibly corresponds to TRBD1 (6 bases align). Sequencing was done on a sample of PBMCs or T cells enriched from blood (not recorded which). This TCR derives from a woman in her forties with acute COVID-19. CDR3 loop: CASSVAPGTNYEQYF. The nucleotide sequence reads as follows: TGTGCCAGCAGCGTCGCCCCCGGGACAAACTACGAGCAGTACTTC.